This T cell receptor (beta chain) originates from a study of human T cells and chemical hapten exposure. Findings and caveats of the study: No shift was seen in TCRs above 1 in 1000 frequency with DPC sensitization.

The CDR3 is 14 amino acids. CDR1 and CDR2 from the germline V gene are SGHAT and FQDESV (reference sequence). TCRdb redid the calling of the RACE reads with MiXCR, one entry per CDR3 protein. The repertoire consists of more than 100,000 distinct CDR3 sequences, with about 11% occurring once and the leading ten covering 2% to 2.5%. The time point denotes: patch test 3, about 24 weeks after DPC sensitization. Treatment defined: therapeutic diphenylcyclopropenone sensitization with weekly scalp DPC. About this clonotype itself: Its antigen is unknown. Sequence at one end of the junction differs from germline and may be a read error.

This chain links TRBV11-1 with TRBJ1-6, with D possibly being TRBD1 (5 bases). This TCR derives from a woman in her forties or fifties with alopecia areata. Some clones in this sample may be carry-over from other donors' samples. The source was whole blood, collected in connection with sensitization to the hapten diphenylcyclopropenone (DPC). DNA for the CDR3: TGTGCCAGCCGGGGGAGCTCCTATAATGCACCCCTCCACTTT. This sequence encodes CASRGSSYNAPLHF.